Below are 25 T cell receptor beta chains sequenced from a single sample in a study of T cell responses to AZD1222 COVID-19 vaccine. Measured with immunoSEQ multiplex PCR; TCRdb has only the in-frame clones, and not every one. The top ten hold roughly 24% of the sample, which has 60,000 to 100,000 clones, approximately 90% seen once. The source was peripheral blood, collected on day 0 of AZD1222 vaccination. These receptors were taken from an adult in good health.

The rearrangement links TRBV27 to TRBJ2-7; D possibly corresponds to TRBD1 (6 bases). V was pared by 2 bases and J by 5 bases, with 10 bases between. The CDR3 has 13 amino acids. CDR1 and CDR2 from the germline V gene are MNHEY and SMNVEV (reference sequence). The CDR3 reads CASSLVRDNEQYF. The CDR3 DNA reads TGTGCCAGCAGTTTAGTCCGGGACAACGAGCAGTACTTC.

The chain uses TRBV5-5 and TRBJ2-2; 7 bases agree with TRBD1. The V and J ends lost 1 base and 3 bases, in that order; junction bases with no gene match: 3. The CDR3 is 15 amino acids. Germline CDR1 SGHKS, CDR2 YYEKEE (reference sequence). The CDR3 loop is CASSLRQGDTGELFF. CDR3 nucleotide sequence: TGTGCCAGCAGCTTGAGGCAGGGGGACACCGGGGAGCTGTTTTTT.

CDR3 in DNA: TGTGCCAGCAACCCCGACAGGGTAGAATATCAGCCCCAGCATTTT. Translation gives CASNPDRVEYQPQHF. The V call is TRBV19, the J call TRBJ1-5; 7 bases fit TRBD1. The CDR3 sequence is 15 residues long. J lost 5 bases, V lost 9 bases, and 13 bases had no gene match. Germline lookup yields CDR1 LNHDA and CDR2 SQIVND (reference sequence).

DNA of the CDR3: TGTGCCAGCATCACAGGGACTAGCCGATACACCGGGGAGCTGTTTTTT. It specifies CASITGTSRYTGELFF. The chain has TRBV28 and TRBJ2-2; 9 bases are shared with TRBD2. Germline V gives CDR1 MDHEN, CDR2 SYDVKM. The CDR3 spans 16 residues. With 7 bases clipped from V and 3 bases from J, the junction kept 9 bases outside the gene matches.

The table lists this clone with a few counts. The CDR3 DNA reads TGTGCCAGCAGCTTGAGGCGGGGACAGCACTATAATTCACCCCTCCACTTT. Its translation is CASSLRRGQHYNSPLHF. This chain links TRBV5-6 with TRBJ1-6; 7 positions match TRBD1. The CDR3 has 17 amino acids. Looked up from germline, CDR1 is SGHDT and CDR2 is YYEEEE. The J segment lost 3 bases and the V segment lost 1 base, leaving 7 bases of the junction unmatched.

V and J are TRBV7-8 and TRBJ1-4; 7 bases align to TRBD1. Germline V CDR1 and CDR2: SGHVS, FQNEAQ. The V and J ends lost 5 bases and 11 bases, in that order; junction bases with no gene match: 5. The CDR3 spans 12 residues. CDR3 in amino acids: CASSIRGDKLFF. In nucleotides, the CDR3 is TGTGCCAGCAGCATCAGGGGGGATAAACTGTTTTTT.

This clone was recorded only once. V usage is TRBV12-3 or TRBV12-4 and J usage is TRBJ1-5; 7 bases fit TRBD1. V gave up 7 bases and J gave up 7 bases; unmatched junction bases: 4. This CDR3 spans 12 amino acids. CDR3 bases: TGTGCCAGCACCGAGGGGGCCCAGCCCCAGCATTTT. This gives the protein CASTEGAQPQHF.

DNA of the CDR3: TGCGCCAGCAGCCCGGCGGGAGGAGGTGACGAGCAGTACTTC. It translates to CASSPAGGGDEQYF. This chain joins TRBV5-1 and TRBJ2-7, with 8 bases lining up with TRBD2. This CDR3 contains 14 residues. With V trimmed by 4 bases and J by 5 bases, 8 bases remained unmatched. CDR1 SGHRS and CDR2 YFSETQ come from the germline V gene. Full variable domain (rest looked up from reference TRBV5-1 and TRBJ2-7): KAGVTQTPRYLIKTRGQQVTLSCSPISGHRSVSWYQQTPGQGLQFLFEYFSETQRNKGNFPGRFSGRQFSNSRSEMNVSTLELGDSALYLCASSPAGGGDEQYFGPGTRLTVT.

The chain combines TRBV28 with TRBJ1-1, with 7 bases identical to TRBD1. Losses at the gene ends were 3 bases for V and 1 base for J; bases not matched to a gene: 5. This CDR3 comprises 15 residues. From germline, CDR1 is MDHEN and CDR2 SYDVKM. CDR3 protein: CASSLLGQENTEAFF. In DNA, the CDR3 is TGTGCCAGCAGTTTGCTAGGACAGGAGAACACTGAAGCTTTCTTT.

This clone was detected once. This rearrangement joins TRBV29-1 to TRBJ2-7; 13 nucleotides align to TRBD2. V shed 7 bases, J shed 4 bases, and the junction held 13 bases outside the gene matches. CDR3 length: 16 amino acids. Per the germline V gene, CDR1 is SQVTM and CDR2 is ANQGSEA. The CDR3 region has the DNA TGCAGCGCAAAAGGACTAGCGGGAGCCCTCTCTTACGAGCAGTACTTC. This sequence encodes CSAKGLAGALSYEQYF.

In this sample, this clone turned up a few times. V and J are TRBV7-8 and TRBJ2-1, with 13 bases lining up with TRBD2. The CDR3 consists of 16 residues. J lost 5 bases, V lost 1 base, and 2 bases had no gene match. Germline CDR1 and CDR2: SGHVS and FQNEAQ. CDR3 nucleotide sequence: TGTGCCAGCAGCTTAGGAACTAGCGGGAGGGACAATGAGCAGTTCTTC. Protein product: CASSLGTSGRDNEQFF.

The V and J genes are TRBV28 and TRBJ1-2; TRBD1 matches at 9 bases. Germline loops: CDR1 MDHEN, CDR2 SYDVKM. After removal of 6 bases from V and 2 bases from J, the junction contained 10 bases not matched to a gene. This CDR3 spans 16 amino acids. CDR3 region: CASRGQGPPENYGYTF. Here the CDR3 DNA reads TGTGCCAGCAGGGGACAGGGCCCACCGGAAAACTATGGCTACACCTTC.

Written as DNA, the CDR3 is TGTGCCAGCAGCCCGGGGATCCGGTACAATGAGCAGTTCTTC. This translates into CASSPGIRYNEQFF. The genes are TRBV7-9 and TRBJ2-1; D possibly corresponds to TRBD2 (5 bases). Germline V gene sequence: CDR1 SEHNR, CDR2 FQNEAQ (reference sequence). The V and J ends lost 5 bases and 4 bases respectively, with 12 bases between them. This CDR3 is 14 amino acids long.

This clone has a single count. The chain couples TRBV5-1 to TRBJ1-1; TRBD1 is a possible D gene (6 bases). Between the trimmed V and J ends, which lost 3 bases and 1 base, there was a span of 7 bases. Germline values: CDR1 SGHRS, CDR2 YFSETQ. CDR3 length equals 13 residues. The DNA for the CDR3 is TGCGCCAGCAGCTGGACAGAGAACACTGAAGCTTTCTTT. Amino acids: CASSWTENTEAFF.

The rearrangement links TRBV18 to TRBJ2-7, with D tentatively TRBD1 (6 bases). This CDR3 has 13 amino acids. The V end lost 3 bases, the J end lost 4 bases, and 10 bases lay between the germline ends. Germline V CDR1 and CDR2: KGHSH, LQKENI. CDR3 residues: CASSPITGYEQYF. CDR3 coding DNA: TGTGCCAGCTCACCTATAACAGGGTACGAGCAGTACTTC.

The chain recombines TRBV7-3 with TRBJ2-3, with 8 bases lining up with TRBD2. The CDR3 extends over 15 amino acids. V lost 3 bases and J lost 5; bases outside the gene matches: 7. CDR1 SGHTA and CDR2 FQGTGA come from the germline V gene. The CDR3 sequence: CASSFSGRGKDTQYF. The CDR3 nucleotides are TGTGCCAGCAGCTTCAGCGGGAGAGGGAAAGATACGCAGTATTTT. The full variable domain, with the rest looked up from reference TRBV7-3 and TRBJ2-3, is GAGVSQTPSNKVTEKGKYVELRCDPISGHTALYWYRQSLGQGPEFLIYFQGTGAADDSGLPNDRFFAVRPEGSVSTLKIQRTERGDSAVYLCASSFSGRGKDTQYFGPGTRLTVL.

This CDR3 reads CASRPQGTGELFF. The CDR3 region has the DNA TGCGCCAGCCGACCCCAGGGAACCGGGGAGCTGTTTTTT. This chain connects TRBV10-2 to TRBJ2-2; a weak D match, TRBD1 (5 bases). The ends were cut back, 8 bases at V and 5 bases at J, with 12 bases in the middle. Per germline, CDR1 WSHSY and CDR2 SAAADI. This CDR3 has 13 residues.

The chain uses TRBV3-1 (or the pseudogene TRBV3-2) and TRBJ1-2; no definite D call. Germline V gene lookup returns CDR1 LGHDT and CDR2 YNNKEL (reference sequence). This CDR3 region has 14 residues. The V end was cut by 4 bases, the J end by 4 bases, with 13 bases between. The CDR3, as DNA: TGTGCCAGCAGCCGGGGAGCAAACAGCTATGGCTACACCTTC. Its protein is CASSRGANSYGYTF.

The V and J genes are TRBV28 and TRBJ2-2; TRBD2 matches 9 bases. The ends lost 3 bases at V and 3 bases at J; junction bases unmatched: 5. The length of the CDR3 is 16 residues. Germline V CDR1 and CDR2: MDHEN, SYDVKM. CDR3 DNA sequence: TGTGCCAGCAGTTTGACTAGCGGACCCTACACCGGGGAGCTGTTTTTT. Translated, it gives CASSLTSGPYTGELFF.

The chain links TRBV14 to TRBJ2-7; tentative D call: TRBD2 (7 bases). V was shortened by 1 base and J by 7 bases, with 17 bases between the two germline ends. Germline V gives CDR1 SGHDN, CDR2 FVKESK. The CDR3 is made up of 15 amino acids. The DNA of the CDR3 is TGTGCCAGCAGCCAAGCCAAGGGGGGGAGTCGGGAGCAGTACTTC. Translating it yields CASSQAKGGSREQYF.

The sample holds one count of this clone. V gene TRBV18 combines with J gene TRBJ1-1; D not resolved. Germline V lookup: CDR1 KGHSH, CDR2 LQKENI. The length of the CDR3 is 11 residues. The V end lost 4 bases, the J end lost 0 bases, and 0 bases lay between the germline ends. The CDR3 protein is CASSLNTEAFF. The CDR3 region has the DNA TGTGCCAGCTCACTGAACACTGAAGCTTTCTTT.

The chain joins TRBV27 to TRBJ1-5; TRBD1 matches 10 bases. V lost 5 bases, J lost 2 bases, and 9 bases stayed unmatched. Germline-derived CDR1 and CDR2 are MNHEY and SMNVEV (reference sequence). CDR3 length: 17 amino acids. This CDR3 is CASSRRIGTGGNQPQHF. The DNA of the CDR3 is TGTGCCAGCAGTCGCCGAATCGGGACAGGGGGCAATCAGCCCCAGCATTTT.

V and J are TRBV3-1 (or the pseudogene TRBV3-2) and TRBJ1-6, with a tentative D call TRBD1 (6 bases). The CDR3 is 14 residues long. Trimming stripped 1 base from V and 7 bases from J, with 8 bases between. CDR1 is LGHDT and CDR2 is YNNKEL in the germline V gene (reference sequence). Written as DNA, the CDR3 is TGTGCCAGCAGCCAAGCAGGGGAGAATTCACCCCTCCACTTT. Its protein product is CASSQAGENSPLHF.

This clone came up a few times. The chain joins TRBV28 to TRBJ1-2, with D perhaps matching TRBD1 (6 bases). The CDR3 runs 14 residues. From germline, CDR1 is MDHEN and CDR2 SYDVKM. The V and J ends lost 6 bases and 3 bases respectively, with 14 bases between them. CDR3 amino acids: CASRSLQGYYGYTF. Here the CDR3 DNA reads TGTGCCAGCAGATCCCTACAGGGATACTATGGCTACACCTTC.

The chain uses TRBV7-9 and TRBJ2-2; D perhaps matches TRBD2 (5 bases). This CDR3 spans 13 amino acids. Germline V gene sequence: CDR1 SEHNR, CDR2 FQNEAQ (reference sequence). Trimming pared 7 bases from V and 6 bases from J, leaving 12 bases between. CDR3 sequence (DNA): TGTGCCAGCATTTTCGGGGAAGCCGGGGAGCTGTTTTTT. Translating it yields CASIFGEAGELFF.